In this sample, the clone carrying this TCR beta chain turned up a few times. An end of the junction differs from the germline gene, which may be a read error. This specimen comes from a study of identical twins. The CDR3 extends over 15 amino acids. Per the germline V gene, CDR1 is SGHTA and CDR2 is FQGNSA. TCRdb ran MiXCR on the 5' RACE reads and lists one entry per CDR3 protein. The data hold 350,000 to 600,000 distinct CDR3 sequences, with more than 13% observed a single time. The data also belong to a second study, concerning yellow fever vaccine responses in identical twins.

The rearrangement uses TRBV7-2 and TRBJ2-7; TRBD2 aligns across 7 bases. The TCR was taken from a young woman in good health. The specimen was CD4+ T cells sorted from blood. The CDR3 is CASSVAGRSSYEQYF. The CDR3 region has the DNA TGTGCCAGCAGCGTAGCGGGCCGGAGCTCCTACGAGCAGTACTTC.